What follows is one T cell receptor (beta chain) and its context. Treatment meaning: randomized to nivolumab then ipilimumab (arm A) or the reverse (arm B). Patients had received no earlier DNA-damaging chemotherapy. Sorted cells were live CD3+CD8+, lacking CD19 and CD56, from PBMCs. Assay: immunoSEQ multiplex PCR; the TCRdb copy retains only in-frame clones and omits some. The sample consists of 18,000 or so clones, under 75% of them appearing once. The data were obtained in a study of sequential checkpoint blockade in melanoma. On the study more broadly: Arm A got nivolumab then ipilimumab; arm B the reverse, 1:1. Maintenance nivolumab came after either treatment sequence.

The V gene lost 0 bases and the J gene lost 7 bases, with 12 bases spanning the gap. CDR3 length: 14 amino acids. The germline gives CDR1 MGHRA, CDR2 YSYEKL. The sample in question was CD8+ T cells sorted from blood (inferred from file names), obtained from a patient given nivolumab and ipilimumab in sequence. This rearrangement joins TRBV4-1 to TRBJ1-1; a weak D match, TRBD1 (6 bases). This clonotype was obtained from a human donor with melanoma. The CDR3 nucleotides are TGCGCCAGCAGCCAAGAAAGCGGGGGCAGTGAAGCTTTCTTT. Encoded protein: CASSQESGGSEAFF.